These 15 T cell receptor beta chains were sequenced from one sample in a study of blood T cell repertoires in COVID-19 (TCRdb year 2020). Preparation of the library involved the immunoSEQ multiplex PCR assay. TCRdb obtained this table from immuneACCESS and retained in-frame rearrangements with V and J assigned. These tables miss some clones; where compared with another copy, unresolved V genes account for less than half of the shortfall, and the remainder is unexplained. Within this sample are about 140,000 clones, with over 75% of them counted one time only. The ten largest account for 3% to 3.5% of the sample. The sequencing input was peripheral blood. The receptors originated from a woman aged 55-69 years with active COVID-19.

This chain connects TRBV19 to TRBJ1-2, with D maybe TRBD1 (5 bases). CDR1 and CDR2 from the germline V gene are LNHDA and SQIVND (reference sequence). The CDR3 length is 14 residues. V shed 6 bases and J shed 4 bases, with 15 bases lying between them. The CDR3 coding sequence is TGTGCCAGTAGAGGGGAGGCCAGCGGCTATGGCTACACCTTC. Amino acids: CASRGEASGYGYTF.

The CDR3 sequence is CASRLTGGAEAFF. The DNA for the CDR3 is TGTGCCAGCAGGCTGACGGGGGGCGCTGAAGCTTTCTTT. V gene TRBV12-3 or TRBV12-4 combines with J gene TRBJ1-1; D might be TRBD1 (6 bases). CDR3 size: 13 residues. V was clipped by 6 bases and J by 6 bases, with 14 bases between them.

V is TRBV7-2 and J is TRBJ2-7, with 9 bases identical to TRBD2. V dropped 5 bases and J dropped 3; count of bases not matched to a gene: 2. Germline V lookup: CDR1 SGHTA, CDR2 FQGNSA. CDR3 length equals 13 residues. The CDR3 here is CASSLSGSYEQYF. The CDR3 DNA follows: TGTGCCAGCAGCCTTAGCGGGAGCTACGAGCAGTACTTC.

J is TRBJ1-4 and V is TRBV28; D is perhaps TRBD1 (5 bases). CDR1 MDHEN and CDR2 SYDVKM come from the germline V gene. Trimming removed 4 bases at V and 8 bases at J, with 14 bases between. The CDR3 contains 14 residues. The CDR3 loop is CASSSPAGWEKLFF. The CDR3 nucleotides are TGTGCCAGCAGTTCCCCGGCAGGGTGGGAAAAACTGTTTTTT.

V usage is TRBV30 and J usage is TRBJ1-5; 8 positions agree with TRBD1. The CDR3 runs to 13 residues. Germline CDR1 reads GTSNPN; CDR2 reads SVGIG (reference sequence). J was trimmed by 3 bases and V by 3 bases; bases with no gene match: 1. CDR3 amino acids: CAWRGQVNQPQHF. In DNA form, the CDR3 reads TGTGCCTGGAGGGGACAGGTCAATCAGCCCCAGCATTTT. The full variable domain, with the rest looked up from reference TRBV30 and TRBJ1-5, is SQTIHQWPATLVQPVGSPLSLECTVEGTSNPNLYWYRQAAGRGLQLLFYSVGIGQISSEVPQNLSASRPQDRQFILSSKKLLLSDSGFYLCAWRGQVNQPQHFGDGTRLSIL.

The gene calls are TRBV7-6 and TRBJ2-3; 9 nucleotides line up with TRBD1. The CDR3 is 16 amino acids. Germline-derived CDR1 and CDR2 are SGHVS and FNYEAQ. V shed 3 bases and J 6 bases; nucleotides not matched to a gene: 10. The CDR3 is CASSFNLDRGSDTQYF. CDR3 sequence (DNA): TGTGCCAGCAGCTTCAATTTGGACAGGGGATCGGATACGCAGTATTTT.

The chain employs TRBV7-9 and TRBJ2-1; D perhaps matches TRBD2 (6 bases). V was cut by 6 bases and J by 4 bases, with 13 bases left in between. Germline V gene lookup returns CDR1 SEHNR and CDR2 FQNEAQ (reference sequence). The CDR3 runs 14 residues. CDR3 coding DNA: TGTGCCAGCAGTTTTCCCGGAGGGTACAATGAGCAGTTCTTC. It codes for CASSFPGGYNEQFF.

The rearrangement joins TRBV30 to TRBJ1-3, with TRBD1 matching 9 bases. Germline CDR1 GTSNPN, CDR2 SVGIG (reference sequence). V lost 1 base to trimming and J lost 8 bases; unmatched junction nucleotides: 12. The CDR3 extends over 16 amino acids. CDR3 nucleotide sequence: TGTGCCTGGAGTGAAACCCAAAGGACAGGGGTGTACACCATATATTTT. Amino acid sequence: CAWSETQRTGVYTIYF.

The rearrangement joins TRBV11-2 to TRBJ2-5; TRBD1 agrees at 10 bases. Germline V gene data show CDR1 as SGHAT and CDR2 as FQNNGV. V trimming: 5 bases; J trimming: 6 bases; junction bases outside the gene matches: 12. The CDR3 runs 16 residues. DNA of the CDR3: TGTGCCAGCAGCATGCTCCTGGGACAGGGGAGGCAGACCCAGTACTTC. The encoded protein is CASSMLLGQGRQTQYF.

J is TRBJ2-7 and V is TRBV4-2, with 9 bases aligning to TRBD1. CDR1 is LGHNA and CDR2 is YNFKEQ in the germline V gene. CDR3 size: 14 residues. Trimming took 6 bases from V and 5 from J; bases not matched to a gene: 8. CDR3 coding DNA: TGTGCCAGCAGTCTTACCGGGACAGGGAACGAGCAGTACTTC. This codes for CASSLTGTGNEQYF.

The gene calls are TRBV7-6 and TRBJ1-1, with TRBD1 matching over 7 bases. In germline, CDR1 is SGHVS, CDR2 FNYEAQ. Trimming removed 2 bases from V and 6 bases from J; junction bases left unmatched: 15. The CDR3 runs 17 residues. CDR3 residues: CASSLSGNSGGSPEAFF. In DNA, the CDR3 is TGTGCCAGCAGCTTAAGTGGTAATTCAGGGGGAAGTCCTGAAGCTTTCTTT.

The chain carries TRBV19 and TRBJ2-4; 9 nucleotides match TRBD2. V gave up 5 bases and J gave up 8 bases; unmatched junction bases: 10. This CDR3 is 15 amino acids long. In germline, CDR1 is LNHDA, CDR2 SQIVND (reference sequence). The CDR3 DNA sequence: TGTGCCAGTAGTCTGACTAGCGGCATCGGGGACATTCAGTACTTC. Translation: CASSLTSGIGDIQYF.

The gene calls are TRBV6-2 or TRBV6-3 and TRBJ2-6; D is unresolved. The V end lost 2 bases, the J end lost 2 bases, and 7 bases lay between the germline ends. The CDR3 has 15 amino acids. CDR1 is MNHEY, CDR2 SVGEGT, per germline. The CDR3 sequence: CASSYVAAGANVLTF. DNA for the CDR3: TGTGCCAGCAGTTACGTGGCAGCTGGGGCCAACGTCCTGACTTTC.

This clone was counted a single time. J is TRBJ1-1 and V is TRBV5-5, with D unclear. Trimming removed 6 bases from V and 6 bases from J, with 27 bases in between. This CDR3 is 17 amino acids long. CDR1 SGHKS and CDR2 YYEKEE come from the germline V gene (reference sequence). Here the CDR3 DNA reads TGTGCCAGCACCTCAGCTCCCGGTGGAGGGAAGAGGGCTGAAGCTTTCTTT. Its protein product is CASTSAPGGGKRAEAFF.

This chain joins TRBV5-6 and TRBJ1-6; possible D gene TRBD1, 6 bases. Germline CDR1 and CDR2: SGHDT and YYEEEE. CDR3 length: 15 amino acids. V lost 4 bases and J lost 4, with 12 bases in between. In nucleotides, the CDR3 is TGTGCCAGCAGCCCGGACAGCGGATATAATTCACCCCTCCACTTT. As protein: CASSPDSGYNSPLHF.